The T cell receptor beta chain described here comes from a study of Ad26.COV2.S vaccination and SARS-CoV-2 variants. TCRdb's copy holds only in-frame clones and misses some; the assay was immunoSEQ multiplex PCR. The profile shows about 350,000 clones, roughly 81% of them singletons. The CDR3 totals 13 residues. Germline assignment: CDR1 ENHRY and CDR2 SYGVKD. A remark on this clone: At one of its ends the junction is not consistent with the germline gene, which may arise from a read error.

Treatment meaning: about 20 received Ad26.COV2.S at low or high dose, single or two shots; about 5 received placebo; per-sample allocation not given. Day 63 after the first injection of vaccine or placebo was the sampling time. The chain has TRBV10-3 and TRBJ1-5; no reliable D call. The sequence came from a person aged 18-65 years who received the Ad26.COV2.S COVID-19 vaccine or a placebo. The starting material was peripheral blood, obtained in a trial of Ad26.COV2.S vaccine versus placebo. Here the CDR3 reads CAICDTIKQPQHF. In DNA, the CDR3 is TGTGCCATCTGTGACACAATCAAACAGCCCCAGCATTTT.